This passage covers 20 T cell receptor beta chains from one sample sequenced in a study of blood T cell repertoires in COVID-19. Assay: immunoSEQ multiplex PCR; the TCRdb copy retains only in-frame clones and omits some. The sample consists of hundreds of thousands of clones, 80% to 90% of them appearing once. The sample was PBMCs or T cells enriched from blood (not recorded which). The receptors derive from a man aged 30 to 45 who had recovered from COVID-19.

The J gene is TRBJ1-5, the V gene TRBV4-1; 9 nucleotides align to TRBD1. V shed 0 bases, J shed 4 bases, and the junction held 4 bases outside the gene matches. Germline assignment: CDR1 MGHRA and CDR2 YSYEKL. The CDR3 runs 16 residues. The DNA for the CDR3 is TGCGCCAGCAGCCAAGATCTAGGGACAGGGAATCAGCCCCAGCATTTT. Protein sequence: CASSQDLGTGNQPQHF.

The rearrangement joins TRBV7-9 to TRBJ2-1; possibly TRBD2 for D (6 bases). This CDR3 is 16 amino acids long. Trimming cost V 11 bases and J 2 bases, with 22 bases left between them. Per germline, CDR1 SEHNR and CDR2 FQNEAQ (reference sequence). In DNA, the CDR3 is TGTGCCTCCCACAGCCCCGGGGGAGGCCCCTACAATGAGCAGTTCTTC. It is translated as CASHSPGGGPYNEQFF.

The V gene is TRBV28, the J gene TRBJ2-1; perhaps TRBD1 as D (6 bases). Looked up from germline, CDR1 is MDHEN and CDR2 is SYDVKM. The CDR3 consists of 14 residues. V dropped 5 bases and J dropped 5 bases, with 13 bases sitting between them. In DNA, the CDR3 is TGTGCCAGCAGTATCAGGGGTTTCCACAATGAGCAGTTCTTC. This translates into CASSIRGFHNEQFF.

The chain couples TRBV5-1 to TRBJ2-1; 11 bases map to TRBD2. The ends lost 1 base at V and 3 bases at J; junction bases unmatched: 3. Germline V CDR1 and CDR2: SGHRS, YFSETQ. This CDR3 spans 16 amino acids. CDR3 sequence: CASSLRLAGSYNEQFF. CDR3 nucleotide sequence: TGCGCCAGCAGCTTGCGACTAGCGGGAAGCTACAATGAGCAGTTCTTC.

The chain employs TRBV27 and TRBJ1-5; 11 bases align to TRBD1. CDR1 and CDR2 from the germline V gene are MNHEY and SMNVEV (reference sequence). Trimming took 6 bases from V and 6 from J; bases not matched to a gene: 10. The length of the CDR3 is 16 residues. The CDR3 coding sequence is TGTGCCAGCAGGGGTCGGGGACAGGGGGAAACTCAGCCCCAGCATTTT. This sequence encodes CASRGRGQGETQPQHF.

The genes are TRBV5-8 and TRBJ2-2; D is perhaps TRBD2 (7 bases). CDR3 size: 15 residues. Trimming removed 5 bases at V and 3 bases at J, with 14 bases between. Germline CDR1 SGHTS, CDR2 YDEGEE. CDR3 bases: TGTGCCAGCAGTCGCGGAGGGGGGGACACCGGGGAGCTGTTTTTT. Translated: CASSRGGGDTGELFF.

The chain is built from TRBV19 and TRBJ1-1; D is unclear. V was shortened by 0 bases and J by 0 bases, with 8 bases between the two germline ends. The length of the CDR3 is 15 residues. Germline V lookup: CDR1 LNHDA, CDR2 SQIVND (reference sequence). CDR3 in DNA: TGTGCCAGTAGTATAGATCCGGGTATGAACACTGAAGCTTTCTTT. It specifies CASSIDPGMNTEAFF.

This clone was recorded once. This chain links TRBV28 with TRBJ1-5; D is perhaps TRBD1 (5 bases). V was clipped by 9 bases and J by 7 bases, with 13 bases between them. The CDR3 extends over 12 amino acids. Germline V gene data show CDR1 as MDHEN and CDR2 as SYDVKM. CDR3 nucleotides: TGTGCCAGTACCAGGGTAGACCAGCCCCAGCATTTT. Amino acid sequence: CASTRVDQPQHF.

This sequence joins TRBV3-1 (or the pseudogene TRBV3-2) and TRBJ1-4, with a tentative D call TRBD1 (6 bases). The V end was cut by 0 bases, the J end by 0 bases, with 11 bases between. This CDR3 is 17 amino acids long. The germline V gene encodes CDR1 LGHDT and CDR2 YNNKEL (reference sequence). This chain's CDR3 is CASSQEADSATNEKLFF. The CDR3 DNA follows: TGTGCCAGCAGCCAAGAAGCGGACAGCGCAACTAATGAAAAACTGTTTTTT.

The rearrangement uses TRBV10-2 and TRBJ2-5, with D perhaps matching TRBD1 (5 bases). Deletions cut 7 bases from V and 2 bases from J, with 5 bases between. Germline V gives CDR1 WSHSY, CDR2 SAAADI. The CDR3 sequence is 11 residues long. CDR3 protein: CASTGQETQYF. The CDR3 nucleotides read TGCGCCAGCACAGGGCAAGAGACCCAGTACTTC.

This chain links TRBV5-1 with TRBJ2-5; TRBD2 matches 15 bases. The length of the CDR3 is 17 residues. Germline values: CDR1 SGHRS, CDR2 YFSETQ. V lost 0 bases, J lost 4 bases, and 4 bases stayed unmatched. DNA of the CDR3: TGCGCCAGCAGCTTGGGGACTAGCGGGAGGGCAGGAGAGACCCAGTACTTC. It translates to CASSLGTSGRAGETQYF.

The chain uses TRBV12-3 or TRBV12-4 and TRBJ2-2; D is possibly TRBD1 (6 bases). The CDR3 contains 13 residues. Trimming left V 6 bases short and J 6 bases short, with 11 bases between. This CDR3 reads CASSVGQPGELFF. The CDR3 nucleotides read TGTGCCAGCAGCGTCGGACAGCCCGGGGAGCTGTTTTTT.

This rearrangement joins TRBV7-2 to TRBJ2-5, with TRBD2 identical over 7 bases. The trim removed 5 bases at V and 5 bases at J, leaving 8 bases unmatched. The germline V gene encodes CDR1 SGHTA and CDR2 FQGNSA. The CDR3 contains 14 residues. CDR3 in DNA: TGTGCCAGCAGCCCCCGACTAGCAATTGAGACCCAGTACTTC. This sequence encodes CASSPRLAIETQYF. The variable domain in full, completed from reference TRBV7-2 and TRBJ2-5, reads GAGVSQSPSNKVTEKGKDVELRCDPISGHTALYWYRQSLGQGLEFLIYFQGNSAPDKSGLPSDRFSAERTGGSVSTLTIQRTQQEDSAVYLCASSPRLAIETQYFGPGTRLLVL.

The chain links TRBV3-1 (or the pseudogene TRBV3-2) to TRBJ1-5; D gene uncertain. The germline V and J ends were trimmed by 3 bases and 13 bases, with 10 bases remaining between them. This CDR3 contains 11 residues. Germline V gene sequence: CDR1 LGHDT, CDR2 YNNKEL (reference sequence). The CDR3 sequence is CASSQDGIQHF. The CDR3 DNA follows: TGTGCCAGCAGCCAGGACGGGATACAGCATTTT.

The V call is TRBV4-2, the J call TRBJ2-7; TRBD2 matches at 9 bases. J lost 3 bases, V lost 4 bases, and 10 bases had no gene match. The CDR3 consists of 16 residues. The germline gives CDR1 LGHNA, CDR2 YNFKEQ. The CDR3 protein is CASSPGGSGRYYEQYF. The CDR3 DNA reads TGTGCCAGCAGCCCCGGGGGTAGCGGGAGATACTACGAGCAGTACTTC.

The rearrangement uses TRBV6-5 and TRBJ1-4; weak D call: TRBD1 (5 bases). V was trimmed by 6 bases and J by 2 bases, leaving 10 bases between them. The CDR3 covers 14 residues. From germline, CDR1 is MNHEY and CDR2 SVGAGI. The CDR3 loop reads CASSLRQTNEKLFF. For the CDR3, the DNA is TGTGCCAGCAGCCTTAGACAGACTAATGAAAAACTGTTTTTT.

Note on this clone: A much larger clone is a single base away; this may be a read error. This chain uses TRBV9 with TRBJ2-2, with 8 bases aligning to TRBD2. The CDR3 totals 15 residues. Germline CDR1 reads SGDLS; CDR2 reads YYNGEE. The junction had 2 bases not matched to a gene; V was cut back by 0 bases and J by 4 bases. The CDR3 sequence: CASSVAGGPTGELFF. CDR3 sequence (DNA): TGTGCCAGCAGCGTAGCGGGAGGGCCCACCGGGGAGCTGTTTTTT.

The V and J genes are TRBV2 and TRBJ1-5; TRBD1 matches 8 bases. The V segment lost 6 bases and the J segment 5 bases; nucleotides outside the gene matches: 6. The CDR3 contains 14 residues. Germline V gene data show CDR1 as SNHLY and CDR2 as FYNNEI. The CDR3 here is CASSYGQGHQPQHF. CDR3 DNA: TGTGCCAGCAGCTATGGACAGGGACATCAGCCCCAGCATTTT.

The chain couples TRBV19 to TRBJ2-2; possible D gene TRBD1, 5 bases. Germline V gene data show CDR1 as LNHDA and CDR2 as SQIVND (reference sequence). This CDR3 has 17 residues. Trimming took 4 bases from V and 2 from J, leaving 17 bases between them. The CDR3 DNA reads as TGTGCCAGTAGTAGGGCAAATTCAGGGTCAAACACCGGGGAGCTGTTTTTT. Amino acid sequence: CASSRANSGSNTGELFF.

Here the CDR3 DNA reads TGTGCCAGCAGCTTAGGCCCGGGACTGATAAAAGAGACCCAGTACTTC. The encoded protein is CASSLGPGLIKETQYF. The V gene is TRBV11-2, the J gene TRBJ2-5; a weak D match, TRBD2 (6 bases). The CDR3 contains 16 residues. Looked up from germline, CDR1 is SGHAT and CDR2 is FQNNGV. Trimming took 1 base from V and 3 from J, leaving 15 bases between them.